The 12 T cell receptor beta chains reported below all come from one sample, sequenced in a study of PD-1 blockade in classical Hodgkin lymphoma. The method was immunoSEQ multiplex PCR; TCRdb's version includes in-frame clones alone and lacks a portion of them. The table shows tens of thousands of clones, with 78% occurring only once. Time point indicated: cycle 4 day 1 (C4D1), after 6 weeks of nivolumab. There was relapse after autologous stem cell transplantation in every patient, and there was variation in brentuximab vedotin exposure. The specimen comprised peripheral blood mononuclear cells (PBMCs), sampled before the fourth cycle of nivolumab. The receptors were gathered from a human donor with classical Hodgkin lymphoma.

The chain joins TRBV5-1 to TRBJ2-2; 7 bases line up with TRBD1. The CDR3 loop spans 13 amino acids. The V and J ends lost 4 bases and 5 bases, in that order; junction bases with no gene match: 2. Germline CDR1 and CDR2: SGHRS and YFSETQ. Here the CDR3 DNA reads TGCGCCAGCAGCGAACAGGGGACCGGGGAGCTGTTTTTT. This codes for CASSEQGTGELFF.

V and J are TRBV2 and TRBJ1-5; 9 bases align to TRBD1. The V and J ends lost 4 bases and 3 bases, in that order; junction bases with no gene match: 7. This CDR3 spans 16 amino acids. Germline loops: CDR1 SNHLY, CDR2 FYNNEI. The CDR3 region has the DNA TGTGCCAGCAGTGCCTTAAGGACAGGGGACAATCAGCCCCAGCATTTT. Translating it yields CASSALRTGDNQPQHF.

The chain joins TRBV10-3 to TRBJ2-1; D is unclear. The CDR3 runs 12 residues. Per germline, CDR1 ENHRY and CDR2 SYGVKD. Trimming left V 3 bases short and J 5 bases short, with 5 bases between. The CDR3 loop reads CAISDGNNEQFF. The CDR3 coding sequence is TGTGCCATCAGTGACGGCAACAATGAGCAGTTCTTC.

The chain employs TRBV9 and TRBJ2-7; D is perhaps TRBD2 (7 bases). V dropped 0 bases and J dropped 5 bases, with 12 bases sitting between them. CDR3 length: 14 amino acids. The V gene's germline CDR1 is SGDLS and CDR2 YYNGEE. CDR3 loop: CASSVGGEGDEQYF. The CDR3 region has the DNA TGTGCCAGCAGCGTAGGCGGGGAGGGGGACGAGCAGTACTTC.

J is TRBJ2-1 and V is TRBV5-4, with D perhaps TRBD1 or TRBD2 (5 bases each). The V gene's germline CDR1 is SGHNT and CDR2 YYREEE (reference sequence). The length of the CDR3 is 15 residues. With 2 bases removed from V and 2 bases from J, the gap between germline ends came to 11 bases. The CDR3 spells CASSLQRGPYNEQFF. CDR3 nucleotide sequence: TGTGCCAGCAGCTTACAAAGGGGACCCTACAATGAGCAGTTCTTC.

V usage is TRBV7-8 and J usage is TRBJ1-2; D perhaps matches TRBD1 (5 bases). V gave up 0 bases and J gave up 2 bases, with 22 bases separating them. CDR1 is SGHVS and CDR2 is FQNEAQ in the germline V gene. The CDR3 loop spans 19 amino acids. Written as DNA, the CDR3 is TGTGCCAGCAGCTTAGCGCAGTGGGTCCCAGGGTTACCAAACTATGGCTACACCTTC. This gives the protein CASSLAQWVPGLPNYGYTF. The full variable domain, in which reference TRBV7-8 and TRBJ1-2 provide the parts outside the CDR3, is GAGVSQSPRYKVAKRGQDVALRCDPISGHVSLFWYQQALGQGPEFLTYFQNEAQLDKSGLPSDRFFAERPEGSVSTLKIQRTQQEDSAVYLCASSLAQWVPGLPNYGYTFGSGTRLTVV.

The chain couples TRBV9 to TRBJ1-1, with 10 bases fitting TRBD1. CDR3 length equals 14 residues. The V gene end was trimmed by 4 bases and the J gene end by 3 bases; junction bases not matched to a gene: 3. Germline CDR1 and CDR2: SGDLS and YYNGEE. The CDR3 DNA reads TGTGCCAGCAGCAGACAGGGGGCGGACACTGAAGCTTTCTTT. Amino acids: CASSRQGADTEAFF.

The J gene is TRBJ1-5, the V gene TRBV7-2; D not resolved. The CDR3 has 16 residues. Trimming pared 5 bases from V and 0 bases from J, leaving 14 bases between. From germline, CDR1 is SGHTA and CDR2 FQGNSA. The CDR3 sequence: CASSPRHPSSNQPQHF. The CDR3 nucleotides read TGTGCCAGCAGCCCCAGACACCCTTCTAGCAATCAGCCCCAGCATTTT.

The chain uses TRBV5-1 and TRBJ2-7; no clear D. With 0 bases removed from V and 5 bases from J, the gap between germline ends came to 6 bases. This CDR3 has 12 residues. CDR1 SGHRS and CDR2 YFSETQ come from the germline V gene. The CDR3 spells CASSLEWDEQYF. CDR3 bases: TGCGCCAGCAGCTTGGAATGGGACGAGCAGTACTTC.

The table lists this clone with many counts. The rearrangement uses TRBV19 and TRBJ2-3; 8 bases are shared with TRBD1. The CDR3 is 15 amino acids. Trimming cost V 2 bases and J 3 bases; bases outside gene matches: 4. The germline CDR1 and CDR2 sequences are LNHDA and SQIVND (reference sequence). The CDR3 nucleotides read TGTGCCAGTAGTATAACGGACAGGGAAACAGATACGCAGTATTTT. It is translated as CASSITDRETDTQYF.

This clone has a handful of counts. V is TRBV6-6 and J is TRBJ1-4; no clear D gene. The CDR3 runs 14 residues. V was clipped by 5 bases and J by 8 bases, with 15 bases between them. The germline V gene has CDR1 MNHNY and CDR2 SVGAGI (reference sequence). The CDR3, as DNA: TGTGCCAGCAGTAATACCGACGCAGGAGAAAAACTGTTTTTT. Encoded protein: CASSNTDAGEKLFF.

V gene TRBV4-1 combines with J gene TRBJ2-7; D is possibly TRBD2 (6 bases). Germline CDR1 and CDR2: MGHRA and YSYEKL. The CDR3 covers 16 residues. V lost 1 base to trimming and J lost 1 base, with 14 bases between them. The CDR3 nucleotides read TGCGCCAGCAGCCAAGGACGGGAGACGGGATCCTACGAGCAGTACTTC. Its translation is CASSQGRETGSYEQYF.